This T cell receptor beta chain was retrieved from a study of spatial heterogeneity in lung cancer (dated by TCRdb to about 2019). Concerning the study at large: Beta-chain transcripts were consistently detected in greater numbers than alpha-chain transcripts, which likely reflected higher beta-chain transcript abundance. Nonsynonymous mutation counts, determined by whole-exome sequencing of tumor tissue, were related to features of the TCR repertoire. Both alpha and beta chains were TCR-sequenced in samples taken at surgery, namely 220 tumor regions, under 80 matched nontumor lung samples and about 52 PBMC samples. In the raw uncorrected reads, each unique combination of TCR and UMI appeared on average more than ten times. The study quantitatively compared TCR alpha and beta repertoires across multiple tumor regions, matched nontumor lung and blood in non-small cell lung cancer.

The method was 5' RACE. These reads were obtained on a NextSeq 500. The TCR library protocol attached a unique molecular identifier to each TCR cDNA molecule to allow correction of PCR and sequencing errors. In the paper's pipeline: Decombinator tools were used for TCR identification, UMI-based error correction and CDR3 extraction. Expanded TCRs were defined as those above a frequency of 2 per 1,000, corresponding to the top 1% of the tumor frequency distribution. Renyi diversity was calculated using the R vegan package after each repertoire was subsampled 100 times to 5,000 TCRs. CDR3 similarity networks were built from amino acid triplet string-kernel similarity, with CDR3s being connected when pairwise similarity was above 0.82. TCRdb's own reprocessing of the public reads used fastp at Q25 and MiXCR and kept productive beta chains. Every distinct CDR3 protein forms one entry, paired with its most common genes and DNA. What appears here as the V and J calls and clone size reflects TCRdb's work, not the paper's. The sample records about 23,000 distinct CDR3 sequences, 4.7% of which are singletons. Jointly, the top ten make up more than 4% of the sample.

The CDR3 starts with the cysteine, ends with the phenylalanine, and has 13 residues. Left in the record is the CDR3 DNA by itself, 39 bases read in frame from the first base. Sequences MDHEN (CDR1) and SYDVKM (CDR2) are obtained from the germline V gene. Unmatched junction bases come to 4, with V trimmed by 6 bases and J by 3 bases. This clonotype was detected ten times or more. The specificity of this receptor is unknown. No qualities accompany the bases; no much larger clone lies one base away. The intended sense of this specimen's time point label: sample taken at primary tumor resection. For TCR sequencing, whole RNA was extracted from tumor and nontumor lung tissue, or from cryopreserved PBMC samples, and no cell sorting was done. Samples were obtained from 65 to 90 patients with early-stage, untreated non-small cell lung cancer from the lung TRACERx cohort. Only patients for whom sufficient RNA was available from at least two tumor regions were selected for TCR sequencing.

Study-level results and caveats: Ubiquitous expanded tumor TCRs showed up in blood more often at tumor resection than at routine follow-up. Additional single-cell paired TCR alpha and beta sequencing was considered necessary to confirm, at a functional level, the hypothesis that regional TCRs recognize regional mutations.

This sequence originates from a male donor with early-stage non-small cell lung cancer. The chain is assembled from TRBV28 and TRBJ2-5, with 7 bases in between that match TRBD2. Here the sequenced sample was PBMCs, taken at surgery. The CDR3 protein sequence reads: CASRTSDKETQYF. The DNA is TGTGCCAGCAGAACTAGCGACAAAGAGACCCAGTACTTC.